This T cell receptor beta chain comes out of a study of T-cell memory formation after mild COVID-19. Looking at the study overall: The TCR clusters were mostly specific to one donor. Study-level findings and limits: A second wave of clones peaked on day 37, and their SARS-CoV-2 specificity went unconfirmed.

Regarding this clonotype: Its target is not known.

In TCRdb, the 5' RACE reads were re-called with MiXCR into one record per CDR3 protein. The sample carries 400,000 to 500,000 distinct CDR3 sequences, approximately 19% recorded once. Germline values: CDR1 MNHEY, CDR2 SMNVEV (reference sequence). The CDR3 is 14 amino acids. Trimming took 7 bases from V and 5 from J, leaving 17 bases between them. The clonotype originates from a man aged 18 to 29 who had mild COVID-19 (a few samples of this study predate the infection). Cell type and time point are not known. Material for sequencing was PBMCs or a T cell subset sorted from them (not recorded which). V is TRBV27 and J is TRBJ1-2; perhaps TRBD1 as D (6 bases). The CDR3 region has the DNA TGTGCCAGCACCCCGGGGGCCGGGAGGTATGGCTACACCTTC. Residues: CASTPGAGRYGYTF.